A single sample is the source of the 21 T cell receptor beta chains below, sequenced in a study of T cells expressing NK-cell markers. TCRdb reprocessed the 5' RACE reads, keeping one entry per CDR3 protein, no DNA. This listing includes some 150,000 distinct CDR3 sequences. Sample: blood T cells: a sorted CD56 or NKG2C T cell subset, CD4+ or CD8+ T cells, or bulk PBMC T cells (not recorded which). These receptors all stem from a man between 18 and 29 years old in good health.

The CDR3 reads CASGGGRFQETQYF. The chain has TRBV11-2 and TRBJ2-5; TCRdb's D gene call, TRBD1, goes unchecked for lack of DNA. The CDR3 runs 14 residues. Germline CDR1 reads SGHAT; CDR2 reads FQNNGV.

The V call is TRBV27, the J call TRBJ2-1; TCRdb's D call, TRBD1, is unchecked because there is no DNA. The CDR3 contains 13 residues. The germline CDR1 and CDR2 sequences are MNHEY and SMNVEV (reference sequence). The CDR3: CASSAGGLNEQFF.

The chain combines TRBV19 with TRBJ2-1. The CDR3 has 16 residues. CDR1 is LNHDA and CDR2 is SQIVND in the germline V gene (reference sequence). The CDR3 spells CASSSLSGSRYNEQFF. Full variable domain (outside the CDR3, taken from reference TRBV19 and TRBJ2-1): DGGITQSPKYLFRKEGQNVTLSCEQNLNHDAMYWYRQDPGQGLRLIYYSQIVNDFQKGDIAEGYSVSREKKESFPLTVTSAQKNPTAFYLCASSSLSGSRYNEQFFGPGTRLTVL.

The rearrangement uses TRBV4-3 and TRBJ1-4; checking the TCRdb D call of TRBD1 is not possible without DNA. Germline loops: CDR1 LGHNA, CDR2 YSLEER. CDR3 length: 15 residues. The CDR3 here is CASSQGTGEYEKLFF.

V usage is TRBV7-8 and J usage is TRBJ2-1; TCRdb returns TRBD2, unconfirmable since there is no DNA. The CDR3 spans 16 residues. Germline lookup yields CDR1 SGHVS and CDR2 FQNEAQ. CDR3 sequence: CASSLAPSRKDNEQFF.

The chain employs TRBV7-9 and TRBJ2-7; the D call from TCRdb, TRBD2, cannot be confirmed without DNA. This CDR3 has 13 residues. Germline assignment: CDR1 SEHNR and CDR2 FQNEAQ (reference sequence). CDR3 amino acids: CAIYGGVSYEQYF. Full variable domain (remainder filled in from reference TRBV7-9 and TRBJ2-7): DTGVSQNPRHKITKRGQNVTFRCDPISEHNRLYWYRQTLGQGPEFLTYFQNEAQLEKSRLLSDRFSAERPKGSFSTLEIQRTEQGDSAMYLCAIYGGVSYEQYFGPGTRLTVT.

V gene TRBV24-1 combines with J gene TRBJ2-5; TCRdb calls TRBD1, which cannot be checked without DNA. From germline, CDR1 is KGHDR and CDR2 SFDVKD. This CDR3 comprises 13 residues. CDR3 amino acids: CATSPTGEETQYF.

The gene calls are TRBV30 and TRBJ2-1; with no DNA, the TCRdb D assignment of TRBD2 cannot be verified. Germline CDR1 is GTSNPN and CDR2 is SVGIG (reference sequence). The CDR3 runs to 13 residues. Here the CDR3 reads CAWTGLADGEQFF.

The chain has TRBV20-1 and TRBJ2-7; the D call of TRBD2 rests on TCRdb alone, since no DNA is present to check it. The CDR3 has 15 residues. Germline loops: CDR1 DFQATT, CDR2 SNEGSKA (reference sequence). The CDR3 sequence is CSARDGGSLSYEQYF.

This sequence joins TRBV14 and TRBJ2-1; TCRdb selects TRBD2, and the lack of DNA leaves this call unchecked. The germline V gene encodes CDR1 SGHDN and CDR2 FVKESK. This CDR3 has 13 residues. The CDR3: CASSQDGGLEQFF.

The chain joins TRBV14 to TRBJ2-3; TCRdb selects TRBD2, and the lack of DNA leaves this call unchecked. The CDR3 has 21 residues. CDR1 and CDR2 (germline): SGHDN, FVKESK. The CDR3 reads CASSQDGGEGLPIIPTDTQYF.

This CDR3 is CASSFGLASSYNEQFF. The V and J genes are TRBV7-6 and TRBJ2-1; there is no DNA to check the TCRdb D call of TRBD2. The V gene's germline CDR1 is SGHVS and CDR2 FNYEAQ. This CDR3 spans 16 amino acids.

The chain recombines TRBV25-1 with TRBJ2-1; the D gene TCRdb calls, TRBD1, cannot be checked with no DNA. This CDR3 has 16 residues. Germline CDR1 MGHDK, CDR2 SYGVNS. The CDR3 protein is CASSGMSGFSYNEQFF.

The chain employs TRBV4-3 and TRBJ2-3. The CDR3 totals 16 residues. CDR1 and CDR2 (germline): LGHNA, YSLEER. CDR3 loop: CASSQEAVVSTDTQYF.

CDR3 sequence: CASSIPGLSNEQFF. V usage is TRBV12-3 or TRBV12-4 and J usage is TRBJ2-1; TCRdb's D gene call, TRBD2, goes unchecked for lack of DNA. CDR3 length: 14 residues.

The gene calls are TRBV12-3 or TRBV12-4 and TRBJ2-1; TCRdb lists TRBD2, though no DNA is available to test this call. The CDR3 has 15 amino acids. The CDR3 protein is CASSPSDSGRYEQFF.

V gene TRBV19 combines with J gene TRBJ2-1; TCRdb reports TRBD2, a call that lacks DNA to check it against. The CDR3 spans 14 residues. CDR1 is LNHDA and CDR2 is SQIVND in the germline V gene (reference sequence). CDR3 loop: CASTQSGGPNEQFF.

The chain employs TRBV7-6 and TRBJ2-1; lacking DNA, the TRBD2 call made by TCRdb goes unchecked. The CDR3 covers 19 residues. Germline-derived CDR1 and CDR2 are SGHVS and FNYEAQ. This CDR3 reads CASSALNSWAETSSSEQFF.

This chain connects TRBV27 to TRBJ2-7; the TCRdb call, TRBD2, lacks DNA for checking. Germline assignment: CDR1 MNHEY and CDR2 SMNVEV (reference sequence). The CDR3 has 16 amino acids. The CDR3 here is CASSFAQEGSSYEQYF.

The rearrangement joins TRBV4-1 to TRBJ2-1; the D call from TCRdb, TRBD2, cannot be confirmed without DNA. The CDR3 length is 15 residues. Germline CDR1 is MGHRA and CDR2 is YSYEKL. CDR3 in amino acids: CASSQSGLANNEQFF.

The CDR3 sequence is CASSLPRVEGSGELFF. This chain joins TRBV7-9 and TRBJ2-2; TCRdb indicates TRBD2, and absent DNA this call remains unverified. This CDR3 spans 16 amino acids. Germline CDR1 and CDR2: SEHNR and FQNEAQ (reference sequence).